This T cell receptor beta chain is from a study of T cell responses to AZD1222 COVID-19 vaccine. Assay: immunoSEQ multiplex PCR; the TCRdb copy retains only in-frame clones and omits some. This sample has roughly 180,000 clones, with about nine tenths found just once. Note on this clone: Antigen specificity is unknown.

Whole-study results and caveats: Among those given AZD1222, only six were seropositive at baseline. Donors skewed white British and female; clonal diversity was possibly underestimated.

This receptor was obtained from an adult in good health. The source was peripheral blood, collected on day 0 of AZD1222 vaccination.

The DNA of the CDR3 is TGTGCCAGCAGTATACTGGGATCGAGGGCTTTCTTT. The encoded protein is CASSILGSRAFF. V gene TRBV28 combines with J gene TRBJ1-1; D uncertain. CDR1 is MDHEN, CDR2 SYDVKM, per germline. Trimming removed 5 bases from V and 11 bases from J, with 15 bases in between. This CDR3 spans 12 amino acids. The full variable domain, its missing parts supplied by reference TRBV28 and TRBJ1-1, is DVKVTQSSRYLVKRTGEKVFLECVQDMDHENMFWYRQDPGLGLRLIYFSYDVKMKEKGDIPEGYSVSREKKERFSLILESASTNQTSMYLCASSILGSRAFFGQGTRLTVV.